The 21 T cell receptor beta chains listed next were all sequenced from one sample in a study of cytomegalovirus exposure and HLA in healthy donors. Sequenced by immunoSEQ multiplex PCR; TCRdb stores in-frame clones only, minus some. Counted here are 90,000 to 150,000 clones, about 84% occurring once; the ten biggest clones make up 4.9%. Sequencing was done on a sample of PBMCs. The receptors were gathered from a young man in good health and CMV-seronegative.

The genes are TRBV9 and TRBJ2-1; D perhaps matches TRBD1 (5 bases). The CDR3 spans 16 residues. Germline V gene sequence: CDR1 SGDLS, CDR2 YYNGEE. Trimming left V 4 bases short and J 3 bases short, with 17 bases between. Here the CDR3 DNA reads TGTGCCAGCAGCTCCTCCGTCGGACACGGCTACAATGAGCAGTTCTTC. Amino acid sequence: CASSSSVGHGYNEQFF.

In its sample, this clone was seen once. This chain uses TRBV5-1 with TRBJ1-1; D is ambiguous. Trimming shortened V by 0 bases and J by 3 bases, and 12 bases separated the two germline ends. This CDR3 is 15 amino acids long. CDR1 SGHRS and CDR2 YFSETQ come from the germline V gene. CDR3 DNA: TGCGCCAGCAGCTTGGAACCGACGGGGTACACTGAAGCTTTCTTT. Its translation is CASSLEPTGYTEAFF.

This chain joins TRBV7-9 and TRBJ2-5; 12 bases match TRBD1. J was trimmed by 4 bases and V by 4 bases; bases with no gene match: 16. Germline CDR1 and CDR2: SEHNR and FQNEAQ (reference sequence). This CDR3 has 19 amino acids. The CDR3 coding sequence is TGTGCCAGCAGCTGGCCCCCGGGACAGGGGGCTTCGATAGGAGAGACCCAGTACTTC. It translates to CASSWPPGQGASIGETQYF. The variable domain in full, with the rest retrieved from reference TRBV7-9 and TRBJ2-5, is DTGVSQNPRHKITKRGQNVTFRCDPISEHNRLYWYRQTLGQGPEFLTYFQNEAQLEKSRLLSDRFSAERPKGSFSTLEIQRTEQGDSAMYLCASSWPPGQGASIGETQYFGPGTRLLVL.

This clone has just one count. This rearrangement joins TRBV6-5 to TRBJ1-1, with D perhaps TRBD1 (6 bases). Germline CDR1 is MNHEY and CDR2 is SVGAGI. Trimming removed 0 bases from V and 7 bases from J, with 15 bases in between. The CDR3 contains 15 residues. CDR3 nucleotides: TGTGCCAGCAGTTACTCGAGACAGGATATTGGTGAAGCTTTCTTT. Translation gives CASSYSRQDIGEAFF.

This clone was detected once. The same CDR3 is also encoded by other DNA sequences in this sample. The chain recombines TRBV5-4 with TRBJ2-7, with D possibly TRBD1 on 8 matching bases. The V gene's germline CDR1 is SGHNT and CDR2 YYREEE (reference sequence). With 4 bases removed from V and 4 bases from J, the gap between germline ends came to 15 bases. The length of the CDR3 is 14 residues. Here the CDR3 DNA reads TGTGCCAGCAGCCCTGGACAGGGAGGGTACGAGCAGTACTTC. Its translation is CASSPGQGGYEQYF.

The CDR3 DNA is TGTGCCTGGAGTGTCGGGACTAAGTACAATGAGCAGTTCTTC. Residues: CAWSVGTKYNEQFF. The rearrangement links TRBV30 to TRBJ2-1; 7 bases are a match to TRBD2. The CDR3 totals 14 residues. With V trimmed by 0 bases and J by 4 bases, 3 bases remained unmatched. From germline, CDR1 is GTSNPN and CDR2 SVGIG (reference sequence).

This sequence joins TRBV30 and TRBJ2-1; 11 nucleotides align to TRBD2. CDR1 and CDR2 from the germline V gene are GTSNPN and SVGIG (reference sequence). There are 16 residues in the CDR3. With V trimmed by 0 bases and J by 9 bases, 10 bases remained unmatched. The CDR3 spells CAWSVGVLAGEGEQFF. The CDR3 nucleotides read TGTGCCTGGAGTGTAGGGGTACTAGCGGGAGAGGGTGAGCAGTTCTTC. The full variable domain, its missing parts supplied by reference TRBV30 and TRBJ2-1, is SQTIHQWPATLVQPVGSPLSLECTVEGTSNPNLYWYRQAAGRGLQLLFYSVGIGQISSEVPQNLSASRPQDRQFILSSKKLLLSDSGFYLCAWSVGVLAGEGEQFFGPGTRLTVL.

The V and J genes are TRBV10-2 and TRBJ2-1; 11 nucleotides line up with TRBD1. Looked up from germline, CDR1 is WSHSY and CDR2 is SAAADI. V lost 6 bases to trimming and J lost 6 bases; unmatched junction nucleotides: 7. This CDR3 has 15 amino acids. The chain's CDR3 is CASRDPGQGGNEQFF. CDR3 DNA: TGCGCCAGCAGGGATCCGGGACAGGGGGGCAATGAGCAGTTCTTC.

V gene TRBV30 combines with J gene TRBJ1-5, with D perhaps matching TRBD1 (5 bases). This CDR3 region has 12 residues. Trimming shortened V by 0 bases and J by 12 bases, and 12 bases separated the two germline ends. The germline V gene encodes CDR1 GTSNPN and CDR2 SVGIG (reference sequence). The DNA for the CDR3 is TGTGCCTGGAGTGTCCCTCCGGGACTCCAGCATTTT. Encoded protein: CAWSVPPGLQHF. The full variable domain, rest sourced from reference TRBV30 and TRBJ1-5, is SQTIHQWPATLVQPVGSPLSLECTVEGTSNPNLYWYRQAAGRGLQLLFYSVGIGQISSEVPQNLSASRPQDRQFILSSKKLLLSDSGFYLCAWSVPPGLQHFGDGTRLSIL.

CDR3 bases: TGTGCCAGCAGCCTACAGGGAAGAGGTGAAGCTTTCTTT. Protein: CASSLQGRGEAFF. The chain has TRBV2 and TRBJ1-1; weak D call: TRBD1 (6 bases). This CDR3 has 13 residues. Germline loops: CDR1 SNHLY, CDR2 FYNNEI. V lost 6 bases and J 7 bases, leaving 15 bases between the germline ends.

This clone was detected only once. V is TRBV5-5 and J is TRBJ1-2; no firm D call. Trimming left V 4 bases short and J 7 bases short, with 14 bases between. Per germline, CDR1 SGHKS and CDR2 YYEKEE (reference sequence). The CDR3 runs 13 residues. CDR3 sequence (DNA): TGTGCCAGCAGCCTACGTCCAGGAGGTGGCTACACCTTC. This sequence encodes CASSLRPGGGYTF.

The chain links TRBV19 to TRBJ1-5; D gene ambiguous. CDR3 length equals 13 residues. Between the trimmed V and J ends, which lost 7 bases and 5 bases, there was a span of 12 bases. The germline V gene has CDR1 LNHDA and CDR2 SQIVND (reference sequence). This CDR3 is CASTKDPDQPQHF. In DNA, the CDR3 is TGTGCCAGTACTAAAGACCCGGATCAGCCCCAGCATTTT.

The V gene is TRBV25-1, the J gene TRBJ1-3; D unresolved. The germline V and J ends were trimmed by 5 bases and 1 base, with 9 bases remaining between them. There are 14 residues in the CDR3. Germline values: CDR1 MGHDK, CDR2 SYGVNS. CDR3: CASSPAASGNTIYF. CDR3 nucleotide sequence: TGTGCCAGCAGTCCGGCGGCATCTGGAAACACCATATATTTT.

This clone was recorded once. The chain uses TRBV7-9 and TRBJ2-1, with 10 bases aligning to TRBD2. After removal of 1 base from V and 5 bases from J, the junction contained 8 bases not matched to a gene. This CDR3 contains 17 residues. In germline, CDR1 is SEHNR, CDR2 FQNEAQ (reference sequence). The CDR3 coding sequence is TGTGCCAGCAGCTTAGGGTTAACTAGCGGGGCCGACAATGAGCAGTTCTTC. Protein sequence: CASSLGLTSGADNEQFF. The whole variable domain, remainder taken from reference TRBV7-9 and TRBJ2-1, is DTGVSQNPRHKITKRGQNVTFRCDPISEHNRLYWYRQTLGQGPEFLTYFQNEAQLEKSRLLSDRFSAERPKGSFSTLEIQRTEQGDSAMYLCASSLGLTSGADNEQFFGPGTRLTVL.

V and J are TRBV19 and TRBJ1-1, with 7 bases matching TRBD1. Germline V gives CDR1 LNHDA, CDR2 SQIVND (reference sequence). CDR3 length equals 14 residues. The V gene end was trimmed by 8 bases and the J gene end by 9 bases; junction bases not matched to a gene: 15. The CDR3 DNA reads TGTGCCAGTGGGGGGACAGCCCTGTCGGTTCAAGCTTTCTTT. The encoded protein is CASGGTALSVQAFF.

The chain is built from TRBV2 and TRBJ2-2; 8 bases match TRBD1. This CDR3 region has 14 residues. Unmatched junction bases numbered 6, after V lost 6 bases and J lost 6 bases. The germline V gene encodes CDR1 SNHLY and CDR2 FYNNEI. DNA of the CDR3: TGTGCCAGCAGGGACCAGGGGGCGTCCGGGGAGCTGTTTTTT. This encodes CASRDQGASGELFF.

The J gene is TRBJ1-3, the V gene TRBV30; D gene uncertain. V lost 0 bases and J lost 4, with 4 bases in between. The CDR3 sequence is 12 residues long. Germline CDR1 and CDR2: GTSNPN and SVGIG (reference sequence). CDR3 DNA sequence: TGTGCCTGGAGTGTACACGGAAACACCATATATTTT. It codes for CAWSVHGNTIYF.

V usage is TRBV25-1 and J usage is TRBJ2-5; 7 bases fit TRBD1. This CDR3 has 16 amino acids. Germline V lookup: CDR1 MGHDK, CDR2 SYGVNS. V shed 5 bases and J 4 bases; nucleotides not matched to a gene: 13. The CDR3 sequence: CASSSSDRENGETQYF. The CDR3 DNA sequence: TGTGCCAGCAGTTCCTCCGACAGGGAGAACGGAGAGACCCAGTACTTC.

The genes are TRBV6-1 and TRBJ2-7; 12 nucleotides agree with TRBD2. The V gene end was trimmed by 6 bases and the J gene end by 0 bases; junction bases not matched to a gene: 3. Germline CDR1 and CDR2: MNHNS and SASEGT. The CDR3 covers 15 residues. The CDR3 loop is CASSPGLAGSYEQYF. CDR3 in DNA: TGTGCCAGCAGCCCGGGACTAGCGGGCTCCTACGAGCAGTACTTC.

The J gene is TRBJ2-7, the V gene TRBV7-8; tentatively, D is TRBD2 (5 bases). The V gene lost 3 bases and the J gene lost 4 bases, with 13 bases spanning the gap. The CDR3 spans 14 residues. Per germline, CDR1 SGHVS and CDR2 FQNEAQ. The CDR3 sequence: CASSLSGAWYEQYF. The CDR3 nucleotides read TGTGCCAGCAGCTTGAGCGGAGCCTGGTACGAGCAGTACTTC.

The J gene is TRBJ2-7, the V gene TRBV13, with 7 bases lining up with TRBD1. V shed 5 bases and J 0 bases; nucleotides not matched to a gene: 13. Germline-derived CDR1 and CDR2 are PRHDT and FYEKMQ (reference sequence). The CDR3 sequence is 17 residues long. Here the CDR3 DNA reads TGTGCCAGCAGCCACCGACCTAAGACAGGGCCCTCCTACGAGCAGTACTTC. As protein: CASSHRPKTGPSYEQYF.